This note documents a single TCR beta chain sequence. The data were taken from a study of blood T cell repertoires in COVID-19. Study background: Samples representing acute and convalescent COVID-19 were sourced from the United States, Italy and Spain. The cDNA or gDNA used as material had been derived from T cells, B-cell-depleted T cells, or PBMCs.

Trimming removed 1 base at V and 5 bases at J, with 9 bases between. Per the germline V gene, CDR1 is SGHDT and CDR2 is YYEEEE. The CDR3 runs to 13 residues. Original analysis: Estimation of nucleated cell counts was performed using reference gene primer amplification. TCRdb's table, derived via immunoSEQ multiplex PCR, lists solely in-frame clones and lacks some. The V and J calls and clone size are taken from that table; D and trimming were inferred from the DNA. Altogether 90,000 to 150,000 clones are present, 79% being singletons, with the ten largest covering roughly 4%. The TCR was taken from a woman aged 80 or over with acute or convalescent COVID-19. The sequenced sample was peripheral blood. The rearrangement joins TRBV5-6 to TRBJ1-2; D ambiguous. CDR3 nucleotides: TGTGCCAGCAGCTTGAGGAGGCTTTATGGCTACACCTTC. Its translation is CASSLRRLYGYTF.